Each of the 30 T cell receptor beta chains below was sequenced from the same sample in a study of blood T cells in healthy people across ages. With a J-beta primer mix and a sample-barcoded 5' primer, a second PCR ran 7 to 11 cycles. TCRdb re-analysed the 5' RACE reads in MiXCR, keeping a single row per CDR3 protein. Of some 1,800,000 distinct CDR3 sequences in the sample, around 40% were seen once. Source material: blood. The origin of the receptors is a human donor in good health.

The genes are TRBV28 and TRBJ2-7; perhaps TRBD2 as D (5 bases). The CDR3 is 15 amino acids. Germline values: CDR1 MDHEN, CDR2 SYDVKM. The V end lost 6 bases, the J end lost 3 bases, and 18 bases lay between the germline ends. CDR3 residues: CASREAETSFYEQYF. As DNA, the CDR3 is TGTGCCAGCAGGGAGGCGGAGACGTCCTTCTACGAGCAGTACTTC.

With regard to this clonotype: A much larger clone lies one base from this, so it may be a read error. In nucleotides, the CDR3 is TGTGCTAATGGCCAGGACACTCAGCCCCAGCATTTT. It encodes CANGQDTQPQHF. The chain employs TRBV12-5 and TRBJ1-5; a possible D gene is TRBD1 (5 bases). Trimming shortened V by 10 bases and J by 6 bases, and 13 bases separated the two germline ends. CDR1 is LGHNT, CDR2 FRNRAP, per germline. This CDR3 comprises 12 residues.

The chain uses TRBV27 and TRBJ2-5, with a tentative D call TRBD2 (5 bases). V lost 6 bases and J 0 bases, leaving 17 bases between the germline ends. This CDR3 is 16 amino acids long. Germline V gene data show CDR1 as MNHEY and CDR2 as SMNVEV (reference sequence). CDR3 amino acids: CASRATSSPYQETQYF. For the CDR3, the DNA is TGTGCCAGCAGGGCCACTAGTTCGCCGTACCAAGAGACCCAGTACTTC.

V gene TRBV10-3 combines with J gene TRBJ2-2; 7 positions agree with TRBD1. CDR1 is ENHRY and CDR2 is SYGVKD in the germline V gene. The V segment lost 3 bases and the J segment 0 bases; nucleotides outside the gene matches: 4. The CDR3 is 16 amino acids. The CDR3 DNA reads as TGTGCCATCAGTGACTTCGGACAGGCGAACACCGGGGAGCTGTTTTTT. As protein: CAISDFGQANTGELFF.

V and J are TRBV7-2 and TRBJ2-5; 8 bases fit TRBD1. The V segment lost 4 bases and the J segment 7 bases; nucleotides outside the gene matches: 14. There are 16 residues in the CDR3. Germline loops: CDR1 SGHTA, CDR2 FQGNSA. Here the CDR3 reads CASSSTGVSVRSTQYF. CDR3 nucleotides: TGTGCCAGCAGCTCGACAGGGGTGTCGGTGAGATCGACCCAGTACTTC.

This chain uses TRBV4-3 with TRBJ2-1, with 7 nucleotides matching TRBD1. Trimming removed 0 bases from V and 10 bases from J; junction bases left unmatched: 6. The germline CDR1 and CDR2 sequences are LGHNA and YSLEER. This CDR3 is 14 amino acids long. This chain's CDR3 is CASSQDSRGGEQFF. The CDR3 nucleotides are TGCGCCAGCAGCCAAGATTCTCGAGGGGGCGAGCAGTTCTTC.

The chain employs TRBV2 and TRBJ2-5; D gene unclear. CDR3 length: 16 residues. Germline V lookup: CDR1 SNHLY, CDR2 FYNNEI. Deletions cut 7 bases from V and 4 bases from J, with 22 bases between. The DNA of the CDR3 is TGTGCCAGCATAAGGGCCCGGCTTCAAAAAGGAGAGACCCAGTACTTC. Translating it yields CASIRARLQKGETQYF. Supplemented by reference TRBV2 and TRBJ2-5, the full variable domain reads EPEVTQTPSHQVTQMGQEVILRCVPISNHLYFYWYRQILGQKVEFLVSFYNNEISEKSEIFDDQFSVERPDGSNFTLKIRSTKLEDSAMYFCASIRARLQKGETQYFGPGTRLLVL.

J is TRBJ2-5 and V is TRBV5-6; the match to TRBD2 covers 10 bases. The CDR3 has 15 residues. The germline CDR1 and CDR2 sequences are SGHDT and YYEEEE. Unmatched junction bases numbered 10, after V lost 4 bases and J lost 7 bases. The chain's CDR3 is CASSLLAGDRRTQYF. The DNA for the CDR3 is TGTGCCAGCAGCCTTCTAGCGGGGGATCGTAGGACCCAGTACTTC.

The chain is built from TRBV28 and TRBJ1-1, with D tentatively TRBD1 (6 bases). This CDR3 contains 14 residues. Germline values: CDR1 MDHEN, CDR2 SYDVKM. The V gene lost 6 bases and the J gene lost 12 bases, with 23 bases spanning the gap. CDR3 residues: CASRTRGAGQLTFF. In nucleotides, the CDR3 is TGTGCCAGCAGGACTCGGGGGGCAGGGCAGTTAACTTTCTTT. The full variable domain, with the rest looked up from reference TRBV28 and TRBJ1-1, is DVKVTQSSRYLVKRTGEKVFLECVQDMDHENMFWYRQDPGLGLRLIYFSYDVKMKEKGDIPEGYSVSREKKERFSLILESASTNQTSMYLCASRTRGAGQLTFFGQGTRLTVV.

Of note for this clonotype: The germline gene is not matched at one end of the junction; a read error may be the cause. The chain has TRBV20-1 and TRBJ1-5, with D unresolved. Germline-derived CDR1 and CDR2 are DFQATT and SNEGSKA (reference sequence). The CDR3 length is 12 residues. The CDR3 region has the DNA TGCAGTGCAAGAGGGTTAGAGCAGCCCCAGCATTTT. Amino acids: CSARGLEQPQHF.

In DNA, the CDR3 is TGTGCCAGCAGCCCCCAGGCAGGCCGGGGCTCTGGAAACACCATATATTTT. It specifies CASSPQAGRGSGNTIYF. The rearrangement uses TRBV7-2 and TRBJ1-3; D is ambiguous. The CDR3 contains 17 residues. V was shortened by 5 bases and J by 0 bases, with 17 bases between the two germline ends. Germline CDR1 is SGHTA and CDR2 is FQGNSA. The entire variable domain, with the rest obtained from reference TRBV7-2 and TRBJ1-3, is as follows: GAGVSQSPSNKVTEKGKDVELRCDPISGHTALYWYRQSLGQGLEFLIYFQGNSAPDKSGLPSDRFSAERTGGSVSTLTIQRTQQEDSAVYLCASSPQAGRGSGNTIYFGEGSWLTVV.

The rearrangement uses TRBV29-1 and TRBJ1-1; D is uncertain. The V gene's germline CDR1 is SQVTM and CDR2 ANQGSEA. Trimming took off 2 bases at V and 4 bases at J, with 17 bases between the two ends. The CDR3 consists of 15 residues. The CDR3: CSVELRTAWGTEAFF. CDR3 bases: TGCAGCGTTGAATTGAGAACAGCTTGGGGCACTGAAGCTTTCTTT.

This clonotype was seen a handful of times. V gene TRBV20-1 combines with J gene TRBJ1-4; TRBD1 might be the D (6 bases). CDR3 size: 15 residues. The V end lost 3 bases, the J end lost 0 bases, and 11 bases lay between the germline ends. CDR1 is DFQATT and CDR2 is SNEGSKA in the germline V gene (reference sequence). CDR3 amino acids: CSARIGGATNEKLFF. The CDR3, as DNA: TGCAGTGCTAGGATTGGGGGCGCAACTAATGAAAAACTGTTTTTT.

V gene TRBV15 combines with J gene TRBJ2-4, with a tentative D call TRBD1 (5 bases). The last part of the DNA fits TRBJ2-7 better; the J call may be wrong. Germline lookup yields CDR1 LNHNV and CDR2 YYDKDF (reference sequence). CDR3 length: 14 residues. CDR3 sequence (DNA): TGTGCCACCAGCAGGGACAACGCAGTCTACGAGCAGTACTTC. Encoded protein: CATSRDNAVYEQYF.

This clonotype came up once. The chain joins TRBV7-9 to TRBJ1-2; D unresolved. The germline V gene has CDR1 SEHNR and CDR2 FQNEAQ (reference sequence). Trimming stripped 11 bases from V and 7 bases from J, with 8 bases between. The CDR3 consists of 9 residues. DNA of the CDR3: TGTGCCGGGAGTGGTGGCTACACCTTC. Protein product: CAGSGGYTF.

This clonotype was seen many times. The rearrangement uses TRBV6-2 or TRBV6-3 and TRBJ1-2; D is unclear. The CDR3 extends over 15 amino acids. Trimming stripped 6 bases from V and 1 base from J, with 15 bases between. CDR1 is MNHEY and CDR2 is SVGEGT in the germline V gene. The CDR3 is CASSIAGPGNYGYTF. The DNA for the CDR3 is TGTGCCAGCAGCATTGCGGGCCCTGGTAACTATGGCTACACCTTC.

The CDR3 nucleotides are TGCAGTGCTCCCGGGACAGGGTTTTTATACAATGAGCAGTTCTTC. This translates into CSAPGTGFLYNEQFF. The chain has TRBV20-1 and TRBJ2-1; 9 bases match TRBD1. This CDR3 is 15 amino acids long. Germline V gives CDR1 DFQATT, CDR2 SNEGSKA (reference sequence). V was pared by 5 bases and J by 4 bases, with 9 bases of the junction left unmatched.

The chain couples TRBV20-1 to TRBJ1-1, with 8 bases fitting TRBD1. V trimming: 4 bases; J trimming: 5 bases; junction bases outside the gene matches: 21. The CDR3 sequence is 18 residues long. From germline, CDR1 is DFQATT and CDR2 SNEGSKA (reference sequence). The CDR3 DNA reads TGCAGTGCTACGTGGCCTATCGGACAGGGAGCAAGACAAACTGAAGCTTTCTTT. Translated, it gives CSATWPIGQGARQTEAFF.

This clonotype appeared a few times. The chain is built from TRBV20-1 and TRBJ1-6, with TRBD1 identical over 8 bases. The CDR3 spans 15 residues. The V and J ends lost 3 bases and 13 bases, in that order; junction bases with no gene match: 14. Germline CDR1 is DFQATT and CDR2 is SNEGSKA (reference sequence). In nucleotides, the CDR3 is TGCAGTGCTAGGGACAGGGCCCAAGTAATAGGTCCCCTCCACTTT. Encoded protein: CSARDRAQVIGPLHF.

This chain joins TRBV10-3 and TRBJ1-1; 9 bases match TRBD1. The germline V gene encodes CDR1 ENHRY and CDR2 SYGVKD. This CDR3 contains 18 residues. Unmatched junction bases numbered 11, after V lost 3 bases and J lost 0 bases. The CDR3 sequence is CAISELGDRETVNTEAFF. As DNA, the CDR3 is TGTGCCATCAGTGAATTAGGGGACAGGGAGACCGTGAACACTGAAGCTTTCTTT.

This chain uses TRBV20-1 with TRBJ2-3; a possible D gene is TRBD1 (7 bases). The CDR3 loop spans 15 amino acids. Germline CDR1 DFQATT, CDR2 SNEGSKA (reference sequence). Deletions cut 1 base from V and 4 bases from J, with 15 bases between. The CDR3 spells CSARVFRGDADTQYF. The CDR3 DNA sequence: TGCAGTGCTAGAGTTTTCAGGGGGGACGCAGATACGCAGTATTTT.

The rearrangement joins TRBV28 to TRBJ2-1; the match to TRBD2 covers 8 bases. V shed 7 bases, J shed 7 bases, and the junction held 9 bases outside the gene matches. Germline CDR1 reads MDHEN; CDR2 reads SYDVKM. The CDR3 covers 14 residues. CDR3 sequence reads: CASTRGGWVNEQFF. In DNA form, the CDR3 reads TGTGCCAGCACCCGGGGGGGCTGGGTGAATGAGCAGTTCTTC.

The V gene is TRBV9, the J gene TRBJ1-1; D might be TRBD1 (5 bases). Trimming stripped 4 bases from V and 1 base from J, with 11 bases between. The CDR3 is 14 residues long. Germline assignment: CDR1 SGDLS and CDR2 YYNGEE. This chain's CDR3 is CASSSSTGNTEAFF. In nucleotides, the CDR3 is TGTGCCAGCAGCAGCAGTACAGGGAACACTGAAGCTTTCTTT.

This clonotype turned up a few times. V is TRBV9 and J is TRBJ1-4, with TRBD1 matching over 7 bases. The germline gives CDR1 SGDLS, CDR2 YYNGEE. The CDR3 is 15 residues long. J gave up 7 bases and V 3 bases, and 9 bases lay outside the gene matches. CDR3 protein: CASSASGTESEKLFF. The CDR3, as DNA: TGTGCCAGCAGCGCTAGCGGGACAGAGAGTGAAAAACTGTTTTTT. Full variable domain (rest looked up from reference TRBV9 and TRBJ1-4): DSGVTQTPKHLITATGQRVTLRCSPRSGDLSVYWYQQSLDQGLQFLIQYYNGEERAKGNILERFSAQQFPDLHSELNLSSLELGDSALYFCASSASGTESEKLFFGSGTQLSVL.

The chain joins TRBV10-3 to TRBJ1-2; D gene ambiguous. Germline loops: CDR1 ENHRY, CDR2 SYGVKD. The CDR3 contains 16 residues. Trimming took off 4 bases at V and 3 bases at J, with 18 bases between the two ends. CDR3 region: CAISGSSLLWDYGYTF. As DNA, the CDR3 is TGTGCCATCAGTGGGTCGAGTCTCCTTTGGGACTATGGCTACACCTTC.

Notes on this clonotype: An end of the junction differs from the germline gene, which may be a read error. The rearrangement uses TRBV4-2 and TRBJ2-5; the match to TRBD2 covers 8 bases. The J call may be faulty, since TRBJ2-7 better matches the DNA end. Germline assignment: CDR1 LGHNA and CDR2 YNFKEQ. This CDR3 region has 17 residues. CDR3 coding DNA: TGTGCCGGCAGCCAAGGCGGACCGGGACTAGGGGGGTCCGAGCAGTACTTC. This sequence encodes CAGSQGGPGLGGSEQYF.

V usage is TRBV30 and J usage is TRBJ2-1; TRBD2 might be the D (5 bases). The germline V gene has CDR1 GTSNPN and CDR2 SVGIG (reference sequence). The V and J ends lost 1 base and 3 bases respectively, with 7 bases between them. The CDR3 spans 13 residues. The CDR3 spells CAWSAGIYNEQFF. CDR3 nucleotides: TGTGCCTGGAGTGCGGGGATCTACAATGAGCAGTTCTTC. The whole variable domain, remainder taken from reference TRBV30 and TRBJ2-1, is SQTIHQWPATLVQPVGSPLSLECTVEGTSNPNLYWYRQAAGRGLQLLFYSVGIGQISSEVPQNLSASRPQDRQFILSSKKLLLSDSGFYLCAWSAGIYNEQFFGPGTRLTVL.

This clonotype was observed a single time. This chain joins TRBV7-8 and TRBJ1-1; D gene unclear. Looked up from germline, CDR1 is SGHVS and CDR2 is FQNEAQ. The germline V and J ends were trimmed by 0 bases and 1 base, with 9 bases remaining between them. The CDR3 is 15 residues long. The CDR3, as DNA: TGTGCCAGCAGCTTAGCCCGTACATCGAACACTGAAGCTTTCTTT. Its translation is CASSLARTSNTEAFF.

The chain uses TRBV11-2 and TRBJ2-3, with 9 nucleotides matching TRBD2. Germline CDR1 and CDR2: SGHAT and FQNNGV. J gave up 5 bases and V 3 bases, and 6 bases lay outside the gene matches. CDR3 length: 15 residues. CDR3 protein: CASSFGRGGIDTQYF. DNA of the CDR3: TGTGCCAGCAGCTTTGGGCGGGGGGGCATAGATACGCAGTATTTT.

The rearrangement uses TRBV2 and TRBJ2-7; a weak D match, TRBD1 (6 bases). The end of the DNA is better explained by TRBJ2-4, so the J call may be wrong. CDR1 and CDR2 from the germline V gene are SNHLY and FYNNEI. The CDR3 is 13 residues long. The chain's CDR3 is CASNRATKNIQYF. The CDR3 nucleotides read TGTGCCAGCAACAGGGCGACCAAAAACATTCAGTACTTC.